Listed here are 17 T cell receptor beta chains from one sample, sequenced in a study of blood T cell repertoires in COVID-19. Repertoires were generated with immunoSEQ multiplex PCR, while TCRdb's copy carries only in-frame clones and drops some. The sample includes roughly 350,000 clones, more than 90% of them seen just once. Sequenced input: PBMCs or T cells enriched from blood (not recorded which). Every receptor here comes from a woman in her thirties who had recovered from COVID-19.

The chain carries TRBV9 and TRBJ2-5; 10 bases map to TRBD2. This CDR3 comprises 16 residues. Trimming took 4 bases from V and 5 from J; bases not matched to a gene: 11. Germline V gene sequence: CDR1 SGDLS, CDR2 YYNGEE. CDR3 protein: CASSLQAGGRGETQYF. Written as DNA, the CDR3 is TGTGCCAGCAGCCTCCAAGCGGGGGGGCGTGGTGAGACCCAGTACTTC.

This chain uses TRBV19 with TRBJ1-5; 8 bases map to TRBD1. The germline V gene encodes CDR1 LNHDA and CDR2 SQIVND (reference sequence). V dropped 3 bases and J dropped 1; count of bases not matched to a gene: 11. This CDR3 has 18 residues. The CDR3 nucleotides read TGTGCCAGTAGTATTGGGAGACAGGGGCGAATGAGCAATCAGCCCCAGCATTTT. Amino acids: CASSIGRQGRMSNQPQHF.

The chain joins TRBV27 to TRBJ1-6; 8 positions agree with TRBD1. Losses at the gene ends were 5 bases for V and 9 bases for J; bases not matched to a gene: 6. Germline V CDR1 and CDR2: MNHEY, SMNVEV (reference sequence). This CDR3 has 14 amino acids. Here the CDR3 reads CASSTDRGSSPLHF. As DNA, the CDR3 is TGTGCCAGCAGTACCGACAGGGGATCTTCACCCCTCCACTTT.

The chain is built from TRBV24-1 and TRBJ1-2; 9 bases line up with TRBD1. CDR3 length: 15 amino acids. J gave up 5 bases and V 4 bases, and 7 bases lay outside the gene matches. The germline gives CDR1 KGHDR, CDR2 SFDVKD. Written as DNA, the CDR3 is TGTGCCACCAGTGACGCAGGGACAGGGTATTATGGCTACACCTTC. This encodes CATSDAGTGYYGYTF.

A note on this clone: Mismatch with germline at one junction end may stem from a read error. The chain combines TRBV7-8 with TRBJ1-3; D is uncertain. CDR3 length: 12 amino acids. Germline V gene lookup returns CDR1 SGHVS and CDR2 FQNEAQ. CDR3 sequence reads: CASSLISYPSNF. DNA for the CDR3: TGTGCCAGCAGCTTAATCTCCTATCCCTCCAATTTT.

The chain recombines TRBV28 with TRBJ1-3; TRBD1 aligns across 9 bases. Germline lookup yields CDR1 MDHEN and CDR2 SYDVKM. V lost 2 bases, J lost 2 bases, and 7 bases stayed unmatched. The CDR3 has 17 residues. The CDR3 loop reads CASSLVQGAVTGNTIYF. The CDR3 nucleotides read TGTGCCAGCAGTTTAGTACAGGGGGCAGTAACTGGAAACACCATATATTTT.

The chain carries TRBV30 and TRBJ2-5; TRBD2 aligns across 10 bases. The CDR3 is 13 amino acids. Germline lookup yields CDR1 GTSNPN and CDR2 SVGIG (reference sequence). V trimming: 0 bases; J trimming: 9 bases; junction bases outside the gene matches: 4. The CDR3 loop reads CAWSVRLAGAQYF. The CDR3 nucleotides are TGTGCCTGGAGTGTACGGCTAGCGGGGGCCCAGTACTTC.

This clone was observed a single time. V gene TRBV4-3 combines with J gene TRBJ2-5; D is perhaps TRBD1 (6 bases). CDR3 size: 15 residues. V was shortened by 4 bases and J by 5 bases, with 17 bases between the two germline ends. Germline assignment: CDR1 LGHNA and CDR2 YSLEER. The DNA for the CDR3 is TGCGCCAGCAGCCCAGCTACTCAGGGGCGGGAGACCCAGTACTTC. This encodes CASSPATQGRETQYF.

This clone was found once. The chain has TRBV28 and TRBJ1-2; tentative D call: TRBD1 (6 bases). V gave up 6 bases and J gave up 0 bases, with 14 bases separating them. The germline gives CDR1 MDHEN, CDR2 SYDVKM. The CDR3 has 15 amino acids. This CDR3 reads CASSLIQGANYGYTF. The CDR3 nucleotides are TGTGCCAGCAGCTTAATACAGGGAGCTAACTATGGCTACACCTTC.

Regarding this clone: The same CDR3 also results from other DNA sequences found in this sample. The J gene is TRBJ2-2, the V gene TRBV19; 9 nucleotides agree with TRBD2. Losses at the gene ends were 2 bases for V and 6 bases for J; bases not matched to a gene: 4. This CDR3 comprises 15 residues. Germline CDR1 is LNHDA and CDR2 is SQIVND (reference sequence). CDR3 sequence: CASSIRAGGPGELFF. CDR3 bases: TGTGCCAGTAGTATAAGGGCGGGAGGGCCCGGGGAGCTGTTTTTT.

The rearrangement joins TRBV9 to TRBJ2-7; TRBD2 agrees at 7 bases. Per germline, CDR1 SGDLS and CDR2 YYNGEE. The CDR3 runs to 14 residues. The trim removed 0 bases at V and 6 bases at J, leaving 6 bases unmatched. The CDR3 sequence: CASSVGLASLEQYF. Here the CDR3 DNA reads TGTGCCAGCAGCGTAGGACTAGCTTCTCTCGAGCAGTACTTC.

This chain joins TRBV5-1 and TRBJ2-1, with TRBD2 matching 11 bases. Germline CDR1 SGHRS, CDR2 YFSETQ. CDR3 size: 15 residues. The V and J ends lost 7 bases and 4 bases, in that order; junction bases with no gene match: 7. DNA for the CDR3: TGCGCCAGCGGAATATCTAGCGGGGGGTACAATGAGCAGTTCTTC. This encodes CASGISSGGYNEQFF. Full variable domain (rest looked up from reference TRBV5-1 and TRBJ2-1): KAGVTQTPRYLIKTRGQQVTLSCSPISGHRSVSWYQQTPGQGLQFLFEYFSETQRNKGNFPGRFSGRQFSNSRSEMNVSTLELGDSALYLCASGISSGGYNEQFFGPGTRLTVL.

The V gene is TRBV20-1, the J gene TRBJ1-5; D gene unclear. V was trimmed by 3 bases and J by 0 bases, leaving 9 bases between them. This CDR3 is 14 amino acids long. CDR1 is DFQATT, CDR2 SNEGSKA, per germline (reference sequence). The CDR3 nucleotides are TGCAGTGCTAGTAGCGGGTATAGCAATCAGCCCCAGCATTTT. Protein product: CSASSGYSNQPQHF.

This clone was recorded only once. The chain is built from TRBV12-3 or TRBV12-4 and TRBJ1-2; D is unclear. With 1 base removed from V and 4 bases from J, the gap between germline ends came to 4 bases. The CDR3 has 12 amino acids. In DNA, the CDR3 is TGTGCCAGCAGTTTAGGGAGCTATGGCTACACCTTC. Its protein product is CASSLGSYGYTF.

CDR3 loop: CASSLSGQGTEQYF. The CDR3 DNA sequence: TGTGCCAGCAGTTTATCTGGACAGGGAACCGAGCAGTACTTC. The chain uses TRBV27 and TRBJ2-7; 8 nucleotides match TRBD1. V lost 0 bases and J lost 6; bases outside the gene matches: 4. Germline CDR1 and CDR2: MNHEY and SMNVEV (reference sequence). This CDR3 contains 14 residues.

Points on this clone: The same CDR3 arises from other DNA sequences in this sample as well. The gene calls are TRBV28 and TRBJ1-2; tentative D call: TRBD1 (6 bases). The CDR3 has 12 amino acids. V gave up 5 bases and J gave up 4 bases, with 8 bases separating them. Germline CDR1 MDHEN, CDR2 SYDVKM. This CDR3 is CASSLQGYGYTF. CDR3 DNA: TGTGCCAGCAGTCTACAGGGCTATGGCTACACCTTC.

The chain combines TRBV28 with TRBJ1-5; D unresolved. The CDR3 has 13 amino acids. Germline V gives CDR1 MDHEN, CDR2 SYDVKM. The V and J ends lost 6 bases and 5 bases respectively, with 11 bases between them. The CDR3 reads CASSPTAHQPQHF. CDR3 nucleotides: TGTGCCAGCAGCCCTACCGCTCATCAGCCCCAGCATTTT.